This T cell receptor beta chain came from a study of blood T cell repertoires in COVID-19. Germline V lookup: CDR1 SEHNR, CDR2 FQNEAQ (reference sequence). After removal of 5 bases from V and 5 bases from J, the junction contained 10 bases not matched to a gene. This CDR3 is 16 amino acids long. In the source study's methods: Amplification from reference gene primers served as the basis for estimated nucleated cell counts. Profiled with immunoSEQ multiplex PCR; TCRdb holds only in-frame clones, not every one. The V and J calls and clone size are taken from that table; D and trimming were inferred from the DNA. Among approximately 310,000 clones listed, 70% to 90% were seen once.

Sequencing used PBMCs or T cells enriched from blood (not recorded which). This receptor was identified in a man aged 25 to 40 who had recovered from COVID-19. V usage is TRBV7-9 and J usage is TRBJ2-1; 9 bases are shared with TRBD2. In nucleotides, the CDR3 is TGTGCCAGCAGCGACTTCGCTAGCGGGGTAAACAATGAGCAGTTCTTC. This gives the protein CASSDFASGVNNEQFF. The entire variable domain, with the rest obtained from reference TRBV7-9 and TRBJ2-1, is as follows: DTGVSQNPRHKITKRGQNVTFRCDPISEHNRLYWYRQTLGQGPEFLTYFQNEAQLEKSRLLSDRFSAERPKGSFSTLEIQRTEQGDSAMYLCASSDFASGVNNEQFFGPGTRLTVL.